This TCR beta chain appears in the sequencing data of a study of siplizumab effects on memory and regulatory T cells. With respect to this clone: Antigen specificity is unknown.

TCRdb's copy holds only in-frame clones and misses some; the assay was immunoSEQ multiplex PCR. This table has 50,000 or so clones, just over 90% appearing once. Study-wide points: Memory T cells appeared less diverse than naive cells, which seemed to contribute substantially to alloresponse. Only a minor fraction of alloreactive clones mapped to unstimulated subsets.

The clonotype was recovered from a human donor in good health. The sequencing input was CD8+ T cells sorted from blood.

CDR3 amino acids: CASRNVREVLYEQYF. The CDR3 DNA reads TGTGCCAGCAGGAACGTACGGGAGGTCTTATACGAGCAGTACTTC. This chain uses TRBV6-1 with TRBJ2-7; 7 nucleotides agree with TRBD2. Germline V CDR1 and CDR2: MNHNS, SASEGT. The CDR3 totals 15 residues. Unmatched junction bases numbered 12, after V lost 6 bases and J lost 4 bases.